These T cell receptor beta chains were read from a single sample in a study of long-term antiretroviral therapy in people with HIV. TCRdb keeps only in-frame clones here, not all; method: immunoSEQ multiplex PCR. This sample carries tens of thousands of clones, around 96% of them seen once, and the ten largest clones take 2.7%. Sample: unsorted PBMCs, taken 3.7 years after starting antiretroviral therapy. The receptor set was obtained from a woman aged 45-60 years with HIV. The conserved cysteine and the conserved F or W are not part of the CDR3 here. Fields, in order: J gene, clone size, V gene, CDR3 protein. Expanded clones are given a class, and other clones once, few, many or no size at all.

j_gene: TRBJ2-7
abundance: few
v_gene: TRBV5-1
CDR3aa: ASSLAPEQY

j_gene: TRBJ1-1
abundance: NA
v_gene: TRBV18
CDR3aa: ASSPRKDTEAF

j_gene: TRBJ2-1
abundance: NA
v_gene: TRBV18
CDR3aa: ASSPSTGGSYNEQF

j_gene: TRBJ2-7
abundance: NA
v_gene: TRBV6-6
CDR3aa: ASSYLPGAAYEQY

j_gene: TRBJ2-7
abundance: once
v_gene: TRBV14
CDR3aa: ASSQGFGQGAGEQY

j_gene: TRBJ1-5
abundance: NA
v_gene: TRBV6-1
CDR3aa: ASSEYYSTGFLNQPQH

j_gene: TRBJ1-1
abundance: NA
v_gene: TRBV10-3
CDR3aa: AISESGTQKAF

j_gene: TRBJ2-2
abundance: NA
v_gene: TRBV5-8
CDR3aa: ASSSGQGSGTGELF

j_gene: TRBJ2-2
abundance: NA
v_gene: TRBV11-3
CDR3aa: ASSLDRWGAGTGELF

j_gene: TRBJ2-3
abundance: NA
v_gene: TRBV9
CDR3aa: ASSGGFSSYTDTQY

j_gene: TRBJ2-1
abundance: once
v_gene: TRBV5-1
CDR3aa: ASSVNRVDEQF

j_gene: TRBJ2-2
abundance: NA
v_gene: TRBV12-5
CDR3aa: ASGTDSQELF

j_gene: TRBJ2-1
abundance: NA
v_gene: TRBV2
CDR3aa: ASSELAGGPSSQF

j_gene: TRBJ2-7
abundance: NA
v_gene: TRBV2
CDR3aa: ASRTGAAYEQY

j_gene: TRBJ1-5
abundance: NA
v_gene: TRBV2
CDR3aa: ASSEQGRNQPQH

j_gene: TRBJ1-5
abundance: NA
v_gene: TRBV27
CDR3aa: ASRLQGWGNQPQH

j_gene: TRBJ2-1
abundance: NA
v_gene: TRBV6-6
CDR3aa: ASRLGTSNGNEQF

j_gene: TRBJ1-5
abundance: NA
v_gene: TRBV4-2
CDR3aa: ASAGFHSNQPQH

j_gene: TRBJ2-5
abundance: NA
v_gene: TRBV18
CDR3aa: ASSPATGGYQETQY

j_gene: TRBJ1-2
abundance: NA
v_gene: TRBV5-6
CDR3aa: ASSSTGTANYGYT

j_gene: TRBJ2-7
abundance: NA
v_gene: TRBV10-3
CDR3aa: AIMGDRDLYEQY

j_gene: TRBJ2-7
abundance: NA
v_gene: TRBV27
CDR3aa: ASSLSLAGGPREQY

j_gene: TRBJ2-1
abundance: few
v_gene: TRBV10-1
CDR3aa: ASSDGLAGGREQF

j_gene: TRBJ1-1
abundance: NA
v_gene: TRBV6-1
CDR3aa: ASSNRQGLGTEAF

j_gene: TRBJ1-4
abundance: NA
v_gene: TRBV14
CDR3aa: ASSQGAGVNEKLF

j_gene: TRBJ2-7
abundance: NA
v_gene: TRBV10-3
CDR3aa: AISEQGSSYEQY

j_gene: TRBJ1-5
abundance: NA
v_gene: TRBV4-1
CDR3aa: ASSQPTRGRGQPQH

j_gene: TRBJ2-7
abundance: NA
v_gene: TRBV5-1
CDR3aa: ASSQQGTPSYEQY

j_gene: TRBJ2-7
abundance: NA
v_gene: TRBV6-1
CDR3aa: ASSGWDLGEQY

j_gene: TRBJ2-3
abundance: NA
v_gene: TRBV9
CDR3aa: ASSGGGDVWDTQY

j_gene: TRBJ2-5
abundance: NA
v_gene: TRBV27
CDR3aa: ATGPIGGETQY

j_gene: TRBJ2-5
abundance: NA
v_gene: TRBV11-1
CDR3aa: ASSRWGAGGPETQY

j_gene: TRBJ2-1
abundance: NA
v_gene: TRBV19
CDR3aa: ASSIIWIAGGPYNEQF

j_gene: TRBJ2-2
abundance: NA
v_gene: TRBV11-2
CDR3aa: ASSRLAGGHTGELF

j_gene: TRBJ2-2
abundance: NA
v_gene: TRBV11-2
CDR3aa: ASSLGAGGANTGELF

j_gene: TRBJ2-2
abundance: few
v_gene: TRBV7-9
CDR3aa: ASSTGTGSYTGELF

j_gene: TRBJ1-3
abundance: NA
v_gene: TRBV18
CDR3aa: ASSPSSQGRSGNTIY

j_gene: TRBJ2-7
abundance: NA
v_gene: TRBV6-5
CDR3aa: ASSYSRDGGYEQY

j_gene: TRBJ2-3
abundance: NA
v_gene: TRBV9
CDR3aa: ASSVHLTSGVTDTQY

j_gene: TRBJ2-3
abundance: NA
v_gene: TRBV7-9
CDR3aa: ASSLASGGRTQY

j_gene: TRBJ1-2
abundance: NA
v_gene: TRBV4-2
CDR3aa: ASSQDGTYGYT

j_gene: TRBJ1-6
abundance: once
v_gene: TRBV30
CDR3aa: AWSDDGTESLYNSPLH

j_gene: TRBJ1-2
abundance: NA
v_gene: TRBV12-5
CDR3aa: ASGRGAGYGYT

j_gene: TRBJ1-5
abundance: NA
v_gene: TRBV6-6
CDR3aa: ASSYSFRQPQH

j_gene: TRBJ2-1
abundance: NA
v_gene: TRBV6-1
CDR3aa: ASRGQGRNEQF

j_gene: TRBJ2-2
abundance: NA
v_gene: TRBV5-6
CDR3aa: ASSLERGTGELF